Described below is a single T cell receptor (beta chain) sequence and its context. Its antigen is not known. The sample originates from a study of blood T cells in healthy people across ages. Alongside a J-beta primer mix, a sample-barcoded 5' primer served in a second PCR lasting about 6 to 12 cycles. The template-switch adaptor was a 5' adaptor with 12 random nucleotides. It tagged each cDNA molecule. TCRdb re-analysed the 5' RACE reads in MiXCR, keeping a single row per CDR3 protein. The sample contains hundreds of thousands of distinct CDR3 sequences, more than 20% of which appear only once. Study-wide results and limits: Estimated diversity across one million T cells was deemed an underestimate.

This same sample was also part of a study on T cells of mothers and their children. That publication notes: Three healthy Caucasian mothers, along with their six children, served as the donors. Per child, approximately 2.9 million TCR beta CDR3 reads were obtained, against over 9 million per mother.

This sequence was found in a boy aged 5-17 years in good health. Sequences were obtained from blood.

Here the CDR3 DNA reads TGCAGTGCTAGCGACAGGCTCGGTTTTGGGGAGACCCAGTACTTC. Protein product: CSASDRLGFGETQYF. The rearrangement uses TRBV20-1 and TRBJ2-5, with D possibly matching TRBD1 (6 bases). This CDR3 is 15 amino acids long. CDR1 is DFQATT and CDR2 is SNEGSKA in the germline V gene (reference sequence). V was pared by 3 bases and J by 5 bases, with 19 bases between.